These 20 T cell receptor beta chains came from one sample sequenced in a study of cytomegalovirus exposure and HLA in healthy donors. In the PCR, 60 Vbeta and 13 Jbeta primers were used. TCRdb's table, derived via immunoSEQ multiplex PCR, lists solely in-frame clones and lacks some. This sample's clone table lists fewer than 100,000 clones. Sequences were obtained from PBMCs. The receptors shown here come from a man aged 45 to 65 in good health and CMV-seronegative.

V usage is TRBV7-3 and J usage is TRBJ1-6; 7 bases match TRBD1. The V gene end was trimmed by 2 bases and the J gene end by 8 bases; junction bases not matched to a gene: 3. Germline V gene lookup returns CDR1 SGHTA and CDR2 FQGTGA. The CDR3 totals 14 residues. In DNA, the CDR3 is TGTGCCAGCAGCTTACGGCAGGGGGATTCACCCCTCCACTTT. The encoded protein is CASSLRQGDSPLHF.

This chain joins TRBV28 and TRBJ1-2; D not certain. The CDR3 is 15 amino acids. The V gene's germline CDR1 is MDHEN and CDR2 SYDVKM. Between the trimmed V and J ends, which lost 4 bases and 2 bases, there was a span of 14 bases. This chain's CDR3 is CASSSHGSSNYGYTF. DNA of the CDR3: TGTGCCAGCAGTTCCCACGGTTCGTCAAACTATGGCTACACCTTC.

The J gene is TRBJ2-7, the V gene TRBV6-5; 8 bases fit TRBD1. The germline gives CDR1 MNHEY, CDR2 SVGAGI. The CDR3 length is 13 residues. The ends lost 5 bases at V and 3 bases at J; junction bases unmatched: 3. Here the CDR3 reads CASSLDRGYEQYF. The CDR3 DNA is TGTGCCAGCAGTCTAGACAGGGGCTACGAGCAGTACTTC.

The V call is TRBV7-8, the J call TRBJ1-4; the match to TRBD1 covers 7 bases. Germline loops: CDR1 SGHVS, CDR2 FQNEAQ. This CDR3 spans 13 amino acids. J gave up 10 bases and V 4 bases, and 6 bases lay outside the gene matches. The CDR3 region is CASSSGQEGKLFF. The CDR3, as DNA: TGTGCCAGCAGCTCCGGACAGGAGGGAAAACTGTTTTTT.

The chain employs TRBV27 and TRBJ2-3; TRBD2 matches at 7 bases. There are 13 residues in the CDR3. The germline V gene encodes CDR1 MNHEY and CDR2 SMNVEV (reference sequence). After removal of 4 bases from V and 7 bases from J, the junction contained 5 bases not matched to a gene. CDR3 DNA: TGTGCCAGCAGTTGGGGACTACCTAATACGCAGTATTTT. Its translation: CASSWGLPNTQYF.

The V call is TRBV5-1, the J call TRBJ2-6, with 9 nucleotides matching TRBD1. The CDR3 runs 20 residues. Trimming cost V 1 base and J 1 base; bases outside gene matches: 12. CDR1 and CDR2 (germline): SGHRS, YFSETQ. The CDR3 region is CASSLWGTGTGPSGANVLTF. CDR3 DNA: TGCGCCAGCAGCTTGTGGGGAACCGGGACAGGGCCGTCTGGGGCCAACGTCCTGACTTTC.

The chain is built from TRBV5-4 and TRBJ1-2, with TRBD1 as a possible D gene (5 bases). The germline V gene has CDR1 SGHNT and CDR2 YYREEE (reference sequence). CDR3 length equals 15 residues. The ends were cut back, 4 bases at V and 6 bases at J, with 19 bases in the middle. The chain's CDR3 is CASSLPTGGRHGYTF. CDR3 nucleotide sequence: TGTGCCAGCAGCCTTCCGACGGGGGGGAGGCATGGCTACACCTTC.

The V call is TRBV7-9, the J call TRBJ1-2; D unresolved. V shed 0 bases and J shed 2 bases, with 7 bases lying between them. CDR3 length: 14 amino acids. CDR1 SEHNR and CDR2 FQNEAQ come from the germline V gene (reference sequence). CDR3 residues: CASSLAPGNYGYTF. The DNA of the CDR3 is TGTGCCAGCAGCTTAGCGCCGGGGAACTATGGCTACACCTTC.

A remark on this clone: Other nucleotide sequences in the sample specify the same CDR3. The chain couples TRBV28 to TRBJ1-1; D may be TRBD1 (5 bases). Germline assignment: CDR1 MDHEN and CDR2 SYDVKM. V shed 9 bases and J shed 0 bases, with 20 bases lying between them. This CDR3 has 16 residues. This chain's CDR3 is CASPRAGGRMNTEAFF. The CDR3 DNA reads TGTGCCAGTCCCAGGGCCGGGGGACGCATGAACACTGAAGCTTTCTTT.

Of note for this clone: Other nucleotide sequences in the sample specify the same CDR3. The CDR3 protein is CASSPGTEAFF. CDR3 sequence (DNA): TGTGCCAGCAGCCCCGGGACTGAAGCTTTCTTT. This chain connects TRBV7-9 to TRBJ1-1, with D hard to call. The CDR3 spans 11 residues. V shed 5 bases and J shed 5 bases, with 6 bases lying between them. Germline lookup yields CDR1 SEHNR and CDR2 FQNEAQ (reference sequence).

The chain combines TRBV28 with TRBJ2-3, with 12 bases that match TRBD2. CDR1 and CDR2 (germline): MDHEN, SYDVKM. The V gene end was trimmed by 0 bases and the J gene end by 6 bases; junction bases not matched to a gene: 10. The length of the CDR3 is 18 residues. In DNA form, the CDR3 reads TGTGCCAGCAGTTTATGGGGCGGACTAGCGGGGAGAGGGGATACGCAGTATTTT. It translates to CASSLWGGLAGRGDTQYF. Full variable domain (missing parts from reference TRBV28 and TRBJ2-3): DVKVTQSSRYLVKRTGEKVFLECVQDMDHENMFWYRQDPGLGLRLIYFSYDVKMKEKGDIPEGYSVSREKKERFSLILESASTNQTSMYLCASSLWGGLAGRGDTQYFGPGTRLTVL.

V usage is TRBV7-2 and J usage is TRBJ1-5; tentatively, D is TRBD1 (6 bases). V lost 7 bases to trimming and J lost 3 bases, with 13 bases between them. The CDR3 spans 14 residues. Germline V gene data show CDR1 as SGHTA and CDR2 as FQGNSA. The CDR3 protein is CASNDGQFNQPQHF. The CDR3 DNA follows: TGTGCCAGCAACGATGGACAGTTCAATCAGCCCCAGCATTTT.

The chain links TRBV4-2 to TRBJ2-1; 9 nucleotides align to TRBD2. The CDR3 runs 14 residues. CDR1 is LGHNA and CDR2 is YNFKEQ in the germline V gene. V shed 4 bases and J 10 bases; nucleotides not matched to a gene: 8. CDR3 region: CASSPDAGGLEQFF. In DNA, the CDR3 is TGTGCCAGCAGCCCGGACGCGGGGGGGTTGGAGCAGTTCTTC.

This chain links TRBV9 with TRBJ1-1; D may be TRBD1 (6 bases). Germline CDR1 reads SGDLS; CDR2 reads YYNGEE. CDR3 length equals 15 residues. The ends were cut back, 3 bases at V and 3 bases at J, with 15 bases in the middle. This CDR3 reads CASSAGGHGDTEAFF. The CDR3 DNA is TGTGCCAGCAGCGCGGGGGGGCATGGTGACACTGAAGCTTTCTTT.

The chain couples TRBV6-4 to TRBJ2-1; 10 bases fit TRBD1. V was pared by 4 bases and J by 8 bases, with 2 bases of the junction left unmatched. The germline CDR1 and CDR2 sequences are MRHNA and SNTAGT. The CDR3 length is 13 residues. In nucleotides, the CDR3 is TGTGCCAGCAGTGCGACAGGGGGCTATGAGCAGTTCTTC. Residues: CASSATGGYEQFF.

The chain carries TRBV7-9 and TRBJ1-4; D unresolved. The CDR3 is 15 amino acids. V was pared by 1 base and J by 4 bases, with 10 bases between. The germline V gene encodes CDR1 SEHNR and CDR2 FQNEAQ (reference sequence). The chain's CDR3 is CASSLGESYNEKLFF. CDR3 coding DNA: TGTGCCAGCAGCTTAGGCGAATCCTATAATGAAAAACTGTTTTTT.

Comment on this clone: Sequence at one end of the junction differs from germline and may be a read error. The same CDR3 is also encoded by other DNA sequences in this sample. The CDR3 DNA sequence: TGTGCCAGCAGCCCCTCGACAGGGGCCAATAATTCCCCCCTCCACTTT. Amino acids: CASSPSTGANNSPLHF. This chain joins TRBV9 and TRBJ1-6, with 8 bases aligning to TRBD1. CDR1 is SGDLS and CDR2 is YYNGEE in the germline V gene. The CDR3 has 16 amino acids.

The chain uses TRBV9 and TRBJ1-3, with TRBD1 matching 7 bases. V lost 4 bases to trimming and J lost 6 bases; unmatched junction nucleotides: 10. Per the germline V gene, CDR1 is SGDLS and CDR2 is YYNGEE. This CDR3 spans 15 amino acids. DNA for the CDR3: TGTGCCAGCAGCCCAATCACCGGGACAGCAAACACCATATATTTT. Translated, it gives CASSPITGTANTIYF.

A note on this clone: The sample has other DNA sequences that encode this CDR3 too. The chain is built from TRBV6-5 and TRBJ2-7; a possible D gene is TRBD1 (5 bases). The CDR3 has 14 residues. CDR1 MNHEY and CDR2 SVGAGI come from the germline V gene. V was clipped by 2 bases and J by 0 bases, with 8 bases between them. The chain's CDR3 is CASSYRGRSYEQYF. For the CDR3, the DNA is TGTGCCAGCAGTTACAGGGGCCGCTCCTACGAGCAGTACTTC.

The chain joins TRBV5-1 to TRBJ2-1; 7 positions match TRBD1. The CDR3 has 16 residues. V gave up 4 bases and J gave up 1 base; unmatched junction bases: 8. From germline, CDR1 is SGHRS and CDR2 YFSETQ. CDR3 protein: CASSPGTAISYNEQFF. In nucleotides, the CDR3 is TGCGCCAGCAGCCCCGGGACAGCAATTTCCTACAATGAGCAGTTCTTC.